This TCR beta chain was observed in a study of CD8 T cells in Susac syndrome. V lost 3 bases to trimming and J lost 0 bases; unmatched junction nucleotides: 8. The length of the CDR3 is 17 residues. CDR1 and CDR2 from the germline V gene are MDHEN and SYDVKM. The RNA, roughly 0.5 to 1 ug, was put through reverse transcription using random hexamers. From the immunoSEQ multiplex PCR reads, TCRdb called clonotypes with MiXCR, one entry per CDR3 protein. The sample lists a few hundred thousand distinct CDR3 sequences, around 85% occurring once. The clonotype originates from a human donor with multiple sclerosis. This chain links TRBV28 with TRBJ1-2, with 9 bases identical to TRBD1. The sample consisted of CD8+ T cells from PBMCs. CDR3 sequence reads: CASSFTGTGIPNYGYTF. CDR3 nucleotide sequence: TGTGCCAGCAGTTTTACCGGGACAGGGATTCCTAACTATGGCTACACCTTC.